Given below is one TCR beta chain in context. These data come from a study of shared clonotypes between healthy human individuals. The CDR3 contains 15 residues. Germline V CDR1 and CDR2: SGHNT, YENEEA. The V gene end was trimmed by 1 base and the J gene end by 7 bases; junction bases not matched to a gene: 7. Every unsorted PBMC PCR replicate was loaded with roughly 0.3 ug DNA, approximately 30,000 T cell genomes. Authors' analysis steps: ImmunoSEQ gave junction-only sequences without quality scores, so filtering differed. Clones were read by immunoSEQ multiplex PCR, and TCRdb kept only the in-frame ones, dropping some. V and J calls and clone size are copied from that table; D and trimming were computed from the DNA. The table lists fewer than 650,000 clones, 75% to 85% of them singletons, with about an eighth in the top ten.

This chain links TRBV11-3 with TRBJ2-1, with TRBD2 matching over 7 bases. This clonotype was obtained from a woman in her 40s in good health. Some clones in this sample may be carry-over from other donors' samples. The material sequenced was PBMCs. In DNA, the CDR3 is TGTGCCAGCAGCTTAGGTCCGGGAGGTGTTAATGAGCAGTTCTTC. This encodes CASSLGPGGVNEQFF.